The rows below give T cell receptor beta chains drawn from one sample of a study of shared clonotypes between healthy human individuals. Assay: immunoSEQ multiplex PCR; the TCRdb copy retains only in-frame clones and omits some. Among some 1 million clones listed, around 74% were seen once. Sequences were obtained from memory CD4+ T cells sorted from blood. Source of these receptors: a man between 18 and 29 years old in good health. The CDR3 runs from the conserved cysteine through the conserved F or W. D genes are given only for firm matches. Expanded clones get a size class; other rows say once, few or many, or leave the size out.

D	V	size	J	DNA	CDR3
.	TRBV6-5	.	TRBJ2-5	TGTGCCAGCAGGCGGGACACCACCCAAGAGACCCAGTACTTC	CASRRDTTQETQYF
TRBD1	TRBV18	once	TRBJ2-7	TGTGCCAGCTCACCATTTTGGGGACAGGGATCCCACGAGCAGTACTTC	CASSPFWGQGSHEQYF
.	TRBV29-1	.	TRBJ1-1	TGCAGCGTTAGAGGGACGGGGAACACTGAAGCTTTCTTT	CSVRGTGNTEAFF
.	TRBV7-9	.	TRBJ2-7	TGTGCCAGCAGCTTATATTCGACTTTGTCCGCCAACGAGCAGTACTTC	CASSLYSTLSANEQYF
.	TRBV19	.	TRBJ2-2	TGTGCCAGTAGTATAAGTGGGACGAACACCGGGGAGCTGTTTTTT	CASSISGTNTGELFF
.	TRBV28	.	TRBJ1-4	TGTGCCAGCAGCTGGCACCCAACTAATGAAAAACTGTTTTTT	CASSWHPTNEKLFF
TRBD2	TRBV5-5	.	TRBJ2-3	TGTGCCAGCAGCTTGGCACTAGCGGGGGCCCTGACGGGAGATACGCAGTATTTT	CASSLALAGALTGDTQYF
.	TRBV4-1	.	TRBJ1-5	TGCGCCAGCAGCCAACCCTCTTTGGGCCTCAATCAGCCCCAGCATTTT	CASSQPSLGLNQPQHF
.	TRBV30	few	TRBJ1-5	TGTGCCTGGAGTGTACGGCGGGCGAATGGCAATCAGCCCCAGCATTTT	CAWSVRRANGNQPQHF
.	TRBV2	.	TRBJ2-2	TGTGCCAGCAGTGTGACCGATTCGAACACCGGGGAGCTGTTTTTT	CASSVTDSNTGELFF
.	TRBV5-6	.	TRBJ2-3	TGTGCCAGCAGCTTGGGGGGCACAGATACGCAGTATTTT	CASSLGGTDTQYF
TRBD1	TRBV5-6	.	TRBJ2-5	TGTGCCAGCAGCTTGGGGGACAGGGGACGACAAGAGACCCAGTACTTC	CASSLGDRGRQETQYF
.	TRBV10-3	.	TRBJ2-7	TGTGCCATCAGTGGGACCCGAGGCTCCTACGAGCAGTACTTC	CAISGTRGSYEQYF
TRBD2	TRBV4-1	.	TRBJ2-7	TGCGCCAGCAGCCGTCCGACTAGCGGGAACAACGAGCAGTACTTC	CASSRPTSGNNEQYF
.	TRBV6-6	once	TRBJ1-2	TGTGCCAGCAGTTACTCGAATGGTCGGGGCTACACCTTC	CASSYSNGRGYTF
.	TRBV7-9	.	TRBJ1-1	TGTGCCAGCAGCATCCGGACGGAGAACACTGAAGCTTTCTTT	CASSIRTENTEAFF
TRBD1	TRBV30	.	TRBJ1-5	TGTGCCTGGAGGGGACAGGGAAGCAATCAGCCCCAGCATTTT	CAWRGQGSNQPQHF
TRBD2	TRBV9	.	TRBJ2-1	TGTGCCAGCAGCTTATCGGGACTAGCGGGAGGGCTTAAGCAGTTCTTC	CASSLSGLAGGLKQFF
TRBD2	TRBV7-2	.	TRBJ2-1	TGTGCCAGCAGCTTTCGACTAGCGGTTAGCTCCTACAATGAGCAGTTCTTC	CASSFRLAVSSYNEQFF
.	TRBV7-2	.	TRBJ2-7	TGTGCCAGCAGCTTAGGAAGCGGGTCCTACGAGCAGTACTTC	CASSLGSGSYEQYF
.	TRBV19	once	TRBJ1-2	TGTGCCAGTAGTATAAGTCGTACAGGACTCAACTATGGCTACACCTTC	CASSISRTGLNYGYTF
TRBD2	TRBV10-2	once	TRBJ2-1	TGCGCCAGCAGGGTAGCGGGGGGCTCCTACAATGAGCAGTTCTTC	CASRVAGGSYNEQFF
.	TRBV5-5	.	TRBJ1-2	TGTGCCAGCAACCCTCGGCAGGGCAGGTTAAGTGGCTACACCTTC	CASNPRQGRLSGYTF
.	TRBV7-2	.	TRBJ2-1	TGTGCCAGCAGCACCAGAGGCTCCTACAATGAGCAGTTCTTC	CASSTRGSYNEQFF
TRBD1	TRBV4-1	few	TRBJ2-2	TGCGCCAGCAGTCCCCAGGGGGCATTAGACACCGGGGAGCTGTTTTTT	CASSPQGALDTGELFF
TRBD1	TRBV9	.	TRBJ1-6	TGTGCCAGCAGCGTAGAGGGGGCGTTTAACTATAATTCACCCCTCCACTTT	CASSVEGAFNYNSPLHF
TRBD2	TRBV30	.	TRBJ2-3	TGTGCCTGGAGTCCTTGGGGGGGAGGGTTGACAGATACGCAGTATTTT	CAWSPWGGGLTDTQYF
.	TRBV25-1	.	TRBJ1-3	TGTGCCAGTGGGTCGGGGAAGGCTGGAAACACCATATATTTT	CASGSGKAGNTIYF
.	TRBV11-2	.	TRBJ1-5	TGTGCCAGCAGCTTAGATGGCAGCAATCAGCCCCAGCATTTT	CASSLDGSNQPQHF
.	TRBV11-3	.	TRBJ2-3	TGTGCCAGCAGCTTGGGGGGCACCGTAGATACGCAGTATTTT	CASSLGGTVDTQYF
.	TRBV6-1	.	TRBJ1-2	TGTGCCAGCAGTGGCAGGGAGAGAACTAACTATGGCTACACCTTC	CASSGRERTNYGYTF
.	TRBV30	once	TRBJ1-2	TGTGCCTGGAGGCCGTATAAGACAGCAGTCTATGGCTACACCTTC	CAWRPYKTAVYGYTF
TRBD2	TRBV9	.	TRBJ2-1	TGTGCCAGCAGCGTGGATCCGGGACTAGCCAATGAGCAGTTCTTC	CASSVDPGLANEQFF
.	TRBV2	.	TRBJ2-3	TGTGCCAGCAGTGGGGGGGCGGGGGCCCTAAGGGATACGCAGTATTTT	CASSGGAGALRDTQYF
TRBD2	TRBV5-4	.	TRBJ2-7	TGTGCCAGCAGCCCCCACGGCGGGAGGGGGACACTCGAGCAGTACTTC	CASSPHGGRGTLEQYF
.	TRBV14	many	TRBJ2-7	TGTGCCAGCAGCCGTTACCTACAGCAAAATCCCTACGAGCAGTACTTC	CASSRYLQQNPYEQYF